These 21 T cell receptor beta chains were sequenced from one sample in a study of T cell changes during pregnancy in multiple sclerosis. The data were produced by immunoSEQ multiplex PCR, yet TCRdb's version contains in-frame clones alone and is incomplete. The table shows just under 65,000 clones, with roughly 92% occurring only once. Sequencing used CD8+ T cells from peripheral blood mononuclear cells, obtained in the second trimester of pregnancy. The receptor set was obtained from a female donor with multiple sclerosis, enrolled in a pregnancy study.

The V gene is TRBV19, the J gene TRBJ1-1; D not certain. This CDR3 has 13 amino acids. CDR1 LNHDA and CDR2 SQIVND come from the germline V gene (reference sequence). Trimming removed 4 bases from V and 0 bases from J, with 6 bases in between. Here the CDR3 reads CASSRGVNTEAFF. CDR3 nucleotides: TGTGCCAGTAGTAGGGGAGTGAACACTGAAGCTTTCTTT.

J is TRBJ2-1 and V is TRBV5-6; 7 bases agree with TRBD1. The CDR3 runs 16 residues. V lost 1 base, J lost 3 bases, and 7 bases stayed unmatched. Germline values: CDR1 SGHDT, CDR2 YYEEEE. The CDR3 DNA sequence: TGTGCCAGCAGCTTGCGGGACAGAGAATACTACAATGAGCAGTTCTTC. Translating it yields CASSLRDREYYNEQFF.

This sequence joins TRBV13 and TRBJ2-7, with 7 bases identical to TRBD1. CDR3 length: 13 amino acids. Germline trimming cut 3 bases from V and 5 bases from J; bases unmatched to any gene: 4. Germline CDR1 PRHDT, CDR2 FYEKMQ (reference sequence). CDR3 bases: TGTGCCAGCAGCTTCGGGACAGTTCACGAGCAGTACTTC. This sequence encodes CASSFGTVHEQYF. Supplemented by reference TRBV13 and TRBJ2-7, the full variable domain reads AAGVIQSPRHLIKEKRETATLKCYPIPRHDTVYWYQQGPGQDPQFLISFYEKMQSDKGSIPDRFSAQQFSDYHSELNMSSLELGDSALYFCASSFGTVHEQYFGPGTRLTVT.

V is TRBV27 and J is TRBJ2-1, with 7 bases lining up with TRBD1. Germline V lookup: CDR1 MNHEY, CDR2 SMNVEV (reference sequence). V shed 6 bases and J 5 bases; nucleotides not matched to a gene: 7. CDR3 length: 14 residues. DNA of the CDR3: TGTGCCAGCAGCCCGACAGGGCTGAACAATGAGCAGTTCTTC. Protein sequence: CASSPTGLNNEQFF.

V is TRBV19 and J is TRBJ1-5; 11 bases align to TRBD1. The CDR3 has 12 residues. Germline CDR1 reads LNHDA; CDR2 reads SQIVND (reference sequence). J was trimmed by 7 bases and V by 8 bases; bases with no gene match: 1. The CDR3, as DNA: TGTGCCAGTGGGACAGGGGGGCAGCCCCAGCATTTT. This sequence encodes CASGTGGQPQHF.

The V call is TRBV27, the J call TRBJ2-1, with TRBD2 matching 8 bases. In germline, CDR1 is MNHEY, CDR2 SMNVEV (reference sequence). V gave up 4 bases and J gave up 7 bases; unmatched junction bases: 6. This CDR3 comprises 14 residues. CDR3 nucleotide sequence: TGTGCCAGCAGTTGGACGGGAGGGTTGAATGAGCAGTTCTTC. It specifies CASSWTGGLNEQFF.

The gene calls are TRBV5-6 and TRBJ2-6, with TRBD2 as a possible D gene (5 bases). V was cut by 2 bases and J by 1 base, with 19 bases left in between. This CDR3 is 19 amino acids long. Per germline, CDR1 SGHDT and CDR2 YYEEEE. CDR3 residues: CASSLGVPEGSSGANVLTF. Written as DNA, the CDR3 is TGTGCCAGCAGCTTAGGAGTCCCCGAGGGAAGTTCTGGGGCCAACGTCCTGACTTTC.

This clone is a singleton in its sample. This chain links TRBV28 with TRBJ1-2; weak D call: TRBD1 (5 bases). CDR1 and CDR2 (germline): MDHEN, SYDVKM. Trimming cost V 2 bases and J 7 bases, with 23 bases left between them. The CDR3 length is 17 residues. As DNA, the CDR3 is TGTGCCAGCAGTTTAGTCGCCCGGAGTAGGGCGGGGGGTGGCTACACCTTC. Its translation: CASSLVARSRAGGGYTF.

A few counts support this clone. The chain combines TRBV30 with TRBJ1-5; 9 nucleotides align to TRBD1. The germline gives CDR1 GTSNPN, CDR2 SVGIG (reference sequence). The length of the CDR3 is 15 residues. J lost 4 bases, V lost 0 bases, and 4 bases had no gene match. The CDR3, as DNA: TGTGCCTGGAGTGTGATGACAGGGGGGAATCAGCCCCAGCATTTT. It is translated as CAWSVMTGGNQPQHF.

This rearrangement joins TRBV19 to TRBJ1-4, with D hard to call. The CDR3 runs 16 residues. V lost 0 bases and J lost 7, with 15 bases in between. Germline V gene lookup returns CDR1 LNHDA and CDR2 SQIVND (reference sequence). The CDR3 loop is CASSIDRGPRGEKLFF. CDR3 in DNA: TGTGCCAGTAGTATAGATCGTGGACCCCGGGGTGAAAAACTGTTTTTT.

The chain uses TRBV7-9 and TRBJ2-6; D gene unclear. The CDR3 loop spans 10 amino acids. Germline V gene lookup returns CDR1 SEHNR and CDR2 FQNEAQ (reference sequence). CDR3 DNA sequence: TGTGCTTATGGGGCCAACGTCCTGACTTTC. Translating gives CAYGANVLTF. Full variable domain (missing parts from reference TRBV7-9 and TRBJ2-6): DTGVSQNPRHKITKRGQNVTFRCDPISEHNRLYWYRQTLGQGPEFLTYFQNEAQLEKSRLLSDRFSAERPKGSFSTLEIQRTEQGDSAMYLCAYGANVLTFGAGSRLTVL.

In its sample, this clone was seen a few times. The chain joins TRBV27 to TRBJ2-7; 10 positions match TRBD2. The trim removed 6 bases at V and 0 bases at J, leaving 2 bases unmatched. This CDR3 is 14 amino acids long. Germline CDR1 reads MNHEY; CDR2 reads SMNVEV (reference sequence). CDR3 DNA: TGTGCCAGCAGCTCTAGCGGGAGCTCCTACGAGCAGTACTTC. Translated: CASSSSGSSYEQYF.

The gene calls are TRBV10-3 and TRBJ1-4; 9 positions match TRBD1. J was trimmed by 2 bases and V by 8 bases; bases with no gene match: 15. Germline CDR1 and CDR2: ENHRY and SYGVKD. There are 18 residues in the CDR3. CDR3 DNA sequence: TGTGCCATCGTACCGGGACAGGGCACGAATTCGACTAATGAAAAACTGTTTTTT. Protein product: CAIVPGQGTNSTNEKLFF.

The V gene is TRBV29-1, the J gene TRBJ2-2; 7 bases are a match to TRBD2. CDR3 length: 15 amino acids. V dropped 3 bases and J dropped 2; count of bases not matched to a gene: 6. Germline values: CDR1 SQVTM, CDR2 ANQGSEA. This chain's CDR3 is CSVDVGGVNTGELFF. The CDR3 nucleotides are TGCAGCGTTGATGTGGGGGGGGTAAACACCGGGGAGCTGTTTTTT.

This sequence joins TRBV10-2 and TRBJ2-7; TRBD2 agrees at 7 bases. There are 15 residues in the CDR3. Trimming removed 3 bases from V and 5 bases from J; junction bases left unmatched: 10. Per the germline V gene, CDR1 is WSHSY and CDR2 is SAAADI. The CDR3 loop reads CASSERLAAANEQYF. DNA for the CDR3: TGCGCCAGCAGTGAAAGACTAGCCGCGGCGAACGAGCAGTACTTC.

CDR3 region: CASSETSPNTEAFF. CDR3 DNA: TGCGCCAGCAGTGAAACCAGTCCGAACACTGAAGCTTTCTTT. The chain is built from TRBV10-2 and TRBJ1-1, with D hard to call. CDR1 and CDR2 from the germline V gene are WSHSY and SAAADI. The ends were cut back, 3 bases at V and 1 base at J, with 9 bases in the middle. The length of the CDR3 is 14 residues.

The chain combines TRBV15 with TRBJ2-5, with 8 bases aligning to TRBD1. Trimming cost V 5 bases and J 3 bases; bases outside gene matches: 8. The CDR3 extends over 15 amino acids. In germline, CDR1 is LNHNV, CDR2 YYDKDF (reference sequence). The CDR3 DNA reads TGTGCCACCAGCTCCCCCCCGGACAGGGAAGAGACCCAGTACTTC. Protein product: CATSSPPDREETQYF.

The chain joins TRBV6-4 to TRBJ2-7, with 12 bases that match TRBD2. The CDR3 totals 15 residues. Germline-derived CDR1 and CDR2 are MRHNA and SNTAGT. V trimming: 4 bases; J trimming: 3 bases; junction bases outside the gene matches: 4. The chain's CDR3 is CASSVTSGSSYEQYF. As DNA, the CDR3 is TGTGCCAGCAGTGTGACTAGCGGGAGTAGCTACGAGCAGTACTTC.

As regards this clone: Other DNA sequences from this sample encode an identical CDR3 as well. This sequence joins TRBV19 and TRBJ1-1; tentatively, D is TRBD1 (5 bases). The CDR3 spans 14 residues. Germline V lookup: CDR1 LNHDA, CDR2 SQIVND (reference sequence). The V gene lost 1 base and the J gene lost 3 bases, with 9 bases spanning the gap. The CDR3 nucleotides are TGTGCCAGTAGTATAGGCGGGGGTTACACTGAAGCTTTCTTT. As protein: CASSIGGGYTEAFF.

The rearrangement links TRBV6-1 to TRBJ2-2; D remains ambiguous. The germline gives CDR1 MNHNS, CDR2 SASEGT. CDR3 length: 12 residues. CDR3 nucleotides: TGTGCATTCCTCACCGAGACCGGGGAGCTGTTTTTT. As protein: CAFLTETGELFF.

The chain couples TRBV4-1 to TRBJ2-3; 7 bases are shared with TRBD1. CDR1 and CDR2 (germline): MGHRA, YSYEKL. The CDR3 loop spans 17 amino acids. V lost 0 bases, J lost 2 bases, and 8 bases stayed unmatched. CDR3 sequence: CASSQDKTGSYTDTQYF. As DNA, the CDR3 is TGCGCCAGCAGCCAAGATAAGACAGGGTCCTACACAGATACGCAGTATTTT.